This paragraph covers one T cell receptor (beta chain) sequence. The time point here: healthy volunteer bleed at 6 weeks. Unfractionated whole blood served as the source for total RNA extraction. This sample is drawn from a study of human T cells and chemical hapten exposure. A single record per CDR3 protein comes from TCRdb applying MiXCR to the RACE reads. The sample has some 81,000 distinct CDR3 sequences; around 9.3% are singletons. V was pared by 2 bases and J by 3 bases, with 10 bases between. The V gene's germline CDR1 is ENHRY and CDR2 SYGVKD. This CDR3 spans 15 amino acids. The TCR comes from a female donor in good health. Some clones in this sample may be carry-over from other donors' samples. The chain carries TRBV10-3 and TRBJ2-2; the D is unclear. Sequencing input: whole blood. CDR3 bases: TGTGCCATCAGTGAGAAAGGGTTGGACACCGGGGAGCTGTTTTTT. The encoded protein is CAISEKGLDTGELFF.